This T cell receptor beta chain was observed in a study of shared clonotypes between healthy human individuals. Study-level background: Each donor contributed plates that comprised three CD4 naive, three CD4 memory, two CD8 naive and one CD8 memory.

Only in-frame clones appear in the TCRdb table, and some are missing; sequencing was by immunoSEQ multiplex PCR. This table holds approximately 940,000 clones, 76% found once. Overall study results and limits: What limited the represented genetic and exposure-history diversity was the small number of donors. Clonotype sharing across donors was expected to vary with sequencing depth.

The germline CDR1 and CDR2 sequences are ENHRY and SYGVKD. Trimming stripped 6 bases from V and 4 bases from J, with 13 bases between. This CDR3 has 14 amino acids. This clone has a single count. Its antigen remains unknown. Other DNA sequences in the sample encode the same CDR3. The TCR sequence derives from a man aged 18-30 years in good health. Sequencing input: memory CD4+ T cells sorted from blood. Regarding subset: CD45RA-negative fraction. The chain recombines TRBV10-3 with TRBJ2-1; possibly TRBD1 or TRBD2 for D (5 bases each). As DNA, the CDR3 is TGTGCCATCAGCGCTGGGACGGGTTACAATGAGCAGTTCTTC. Its translation: CAISAGTGYNEQFF.